This T cell receptor beta chain originates from a study of control samples from healthy donors and cancer patients. Libraries were prepared by immunoSEQ multiplex PCR; TCRdb keeps only in-frame clonotypes and omits some of them. The sample includes 100,000 to 150,000 clones, about 88% seen only once; the top ten take about 3.2%. The CDR3 spans 14 residues. V lost 2 bases and J 0 bases, leaving 5 bases between the germline ends. Germline CDR1 is KGHSH and CDR2 is LQKENI. The V and J genes are TRBV18 and TRBJ1-5, with D unresolved. This TCR came from a man between 45 and 60 years old in good health. The sample was blood. The CDR3 DNA reads TGTGCCAGCTCACCAGGGAATAGCAATCAGCCCCAGCATTTT. Translated: CASSPGNSNQPQHF.